These 7 T cell receptor beta chains originate from one sample sequenced in a study of blood T cell repertoires in COVID-19. The protocol was immunoSEQ multiplex PCR, while the TCRdb copy is restricted to in-frame clones and leaves out a portion. Of hundreds of thousands of clones listed, roughly 84% were seen once; the top ten hold 2.5% to 3%. Sequencing input: PBMCs or T cells enriched from blood (not recorded which). These receptors all stem from a woman in her twenties or thirties who had recovered from COVID-19.

CDR3 nucleotides: TGTGCCAGCAGCTTACAGGGGTGGGATGGCTACACCTTC. Translation gives CASSLQGWDGYTF. The rearrangement joins TRBV5-8 to TRBJ1-2; 7 bases map to TRBD1. The length of the CDR3 is 13 residues. With 2 bases clipped from V and 6 bases from J, the junction kept 4 bases outside the gene matches. Per germline, CDR1 SGHTS and CDR2 YDEGEE. Complete variable domain (other parts from reference TRBV5-8 and TRBJ1-2): EAGVTQSPTHLIKTRGQQATLRCSPISGHTSVYWYQQALGLGLQFLLWYDEGEERNRGNFPPRFSGRQFPNYSSELNVNALELEDSALYLCASSLQGWDGYTFGSGTRLTVV.

The chain couples TRBV5-1 to TRBJ1-2; D perhaps matches TRBD1 (6 bases). CDR1 and CDR2 (germline): SGHRS, YFSETQ. CDR3 length equals 15 residues. Trimming shortened V by 1 base and J by 1 base, and 11 bases separated the two germline ends. The CDR3 DNA is TGCGCCAGCAGCTTGACCCAGGGGCATAACTATGGCTACACCTTC. Translated: CASSLTQGHNYGYTF.

This chain links TRBV7-9 with TRBJ2-7, with 11 bases fitting TRBD1. Germline trimming cut 8 bases from V and 5 bases from J; bases unmatched to any gene: 5. The CDR3 runs to 13 residues. The germline gives CDR1 SEHNR, CDR2 FQNEAQ (reference sequence). The chain's CDR3 is CASQRTGGHEQYF. CDR3 bases: TGTGCCAGCCAGAGGACAGGGGGCCACGAGCAGTACTTC.

This chain uses TRBV19 with TRBJ2-1, with 8 bases aligning to TRBD1. The length of the CDR3 is 15 residues. V was clipped by 6 bases and J by 7 bases; unmatched bases: 11. Germline assignment: CDR1 LNHDA and CDR2 SQIVND (reference sequence). The CDR3 DNA follows: TGTGCCAGTAGCACGGACAGGGCAAAAGGTAATGAGCAGTTCTTC. This sequence encodes CASSTDRAKGNEQFF.

This clone was detected only a few times. The chain couples TRBV9 to TRBJ2-1, with D possibly being TRBD2 (6 bases). CDR1 and CDR2 (germline): SGDLS, YYNGEE. The CDR3 is made up of 15 amino acids. The V end lost 4 bases, the J end lost 3 bases, and 14 bases lay between the germline ends. Here the CDR3 reads CASSPRVGGYNEQFF. CDR3 sequence (DNA): TGTGCCAGCAGCCCCCGGGTCGGGGGCTACAATGAGCAGTTCTTC.

The V call is TRBV4-1, the J call TRBJ2-7, with 10 positions matching TRBD1. Germline CDR1 and CDR2: MGHRA and YSYEKL. This CDR3 has 17 amino acids. The J segment lost 6 bases and the V segment lost 0 bases, leaving 11 bases of the junction unmatched. CDR3 sequence reads: CASSQDRAGQGIGEQYF. CDR3 sequence (DNA): TGCGCCAGCAGCCAAGATCGCGCGGGACAGGGGATAGGCGAGCAGTACTTC.

The chain recombines TRBV18 with TRBJ2-1; possible D gene TRBD2, 5 bases. The CDR3 is 13 residues long. Trimming took 2 bases from V and 7 from J, leaving 9 bases between them. Germline loops: CDR1 KGHSH, CDR2 LQKENI. The CDR3 coding sequence is TGTGCCAGCTCACCAGTTAGGAGGAATGAGCAGTTCTTC. Translation gives CASSPVRRNEQFF.